The clone carrying this T cell receptor (beta chain) was seen repeatedly, ten times or more. Trimming shortened V by 0 bases and J by 0 bases, and 8 bases separated the two germline ends. The germline CDR1 and CDR2 sequences are SGHAT and FQNNGV. The CDR3 spans 15 residues. The data stem from a study of early T cells in non-severe SARS-CoV-2 infection. TCRdb passed the 5' RACE reads through MiXCR, listing each CDR3 protein once. The sample shows about 84,000 distinct CDR3 sequences, 9% to 13% of them seen only once. This chain connects TRBV11-2 to TRBJ1-1; D gene unclear. Sequenced material: whole blood. This clonotype was sampled from an adult who was a healthcare worker with PCR-confirmed SARS-CoV-2 infection or an uninfected control (not recorded which). The CDR3 protein is CASSLEETLNTEAFF. The CDR3 DNA reads as TGTGCCAGCAGCTTAGAAGAAACTCTGAACACTGAAGCTTTCTTT.